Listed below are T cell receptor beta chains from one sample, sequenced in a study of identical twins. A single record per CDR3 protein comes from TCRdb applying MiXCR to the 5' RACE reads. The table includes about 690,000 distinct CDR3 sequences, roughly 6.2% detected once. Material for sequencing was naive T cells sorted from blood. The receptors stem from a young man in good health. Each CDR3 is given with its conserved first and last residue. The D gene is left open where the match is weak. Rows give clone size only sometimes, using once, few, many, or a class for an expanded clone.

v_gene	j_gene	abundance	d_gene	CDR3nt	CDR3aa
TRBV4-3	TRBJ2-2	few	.	TGCGCCAGCAGCCAAGCCAGGACGCAGGCGAACACCGGGGAGCTGTTTTTT	CASSQARTQANTGELFF
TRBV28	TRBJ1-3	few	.	TGTGCCAGCAGTTTCCCGGGAGGAAACACCATATATTTT	CASSFPGGNTIYF
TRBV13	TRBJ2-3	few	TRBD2	TGTGCCAGCAGCCTCAGGACTAGCGGGATCACAGATACGCAGTATTTT	CASSLRTSGITDTQYF
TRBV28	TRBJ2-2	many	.	TGTGCCAGCAGTCTAGAAGGGAGGTACACCGGGGAGCTGTTTTTT	CASSLEGRYTGELFF
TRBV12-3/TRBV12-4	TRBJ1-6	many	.	TGTGCCAGCAGTTTGAATCGTGATTCACCCCTCCACTTT	CASSLNRDSPLHF
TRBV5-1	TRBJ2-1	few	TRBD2	TGCGCCAGCAGCCCGGGACCGGCGGGGGGTGAGCAGTTCTTC	CASSPGPAGGEQFF
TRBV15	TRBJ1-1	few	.	TGTGCCACCAGCAGAGAAAGGGGATCAAACACTGAAGCTTTCTTT	CATSRERGSNTEAFF
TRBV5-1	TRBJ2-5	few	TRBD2	TGCGCCAGCAGCCTCGAGACTAGCGGGACCCAGTACTTC	CASSLETSGTQYF
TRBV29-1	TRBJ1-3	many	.	TGCAGCGTTGAAATGGGCGTAGGGACTGGAAACACCATATATTTT	CSVEMGVGTGNTIYF
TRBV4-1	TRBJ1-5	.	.	TGCGCCAGCAGCCAAGCAGGGTGGGGACAGCCCCAGCATTTT	CASSQAGWGQPQHF
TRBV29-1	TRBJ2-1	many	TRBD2	TGCAGCACAGGGGTGGGACTAGCGGGTGAGCAGTTCTTC	CSTGVGLAGEQFF
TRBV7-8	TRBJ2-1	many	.	TGTGCCAGCAGCTCCGAACGAAGTCTAGCACCTTTCAATGAGCAGTTCTTC	CASSSERSLAPFNEQFF
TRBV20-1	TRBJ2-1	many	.	TGCAGTGCTAGAGAGGGCGGTGGATACAATGAGCAGTTCTTC	CSAREGGGYNEQFF
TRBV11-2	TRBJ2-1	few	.	TGTGCCAGCAGCTTAAGTGTGACTAAAGGTGAGCAGTTCTTC	CASSLSVTKGEQFF
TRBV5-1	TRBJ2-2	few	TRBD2	TGCGCCAGCAGCAACCAACTAGCGGATCCCGGGGAGCTGTTTTTT	CASSNQLADPGELFF
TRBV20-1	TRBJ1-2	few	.	TGCAGTGCTAGATGGCCCCGGGGGCGCGACTATGGCTACACCTTC	CSARWPRGRDYGYTF
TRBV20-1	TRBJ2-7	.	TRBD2	TGCAGTGCTAGATCCGGGACTAGTCTCTACGAGCAGTACTTC	CSARSGTSLYEQYF
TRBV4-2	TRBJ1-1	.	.	TGTGCCAGCAGCCAAGTCCCCCGACAGGCCACTGAAGCTTTCTTT	CASSQVPRQATEAFF
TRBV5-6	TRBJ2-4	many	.	TGTGCCAGCAGCCGACAGGTGCCTAAAAACATTCAGTACTTC	CASSRQVPKNIQYF
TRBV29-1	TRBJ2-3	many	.	TGCAGCGTTCACACAGATACGCAGTATTTT	CSVHTDTQYF
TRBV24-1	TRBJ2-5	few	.	TGTGCCACCAGTGATTTGCATAGGGGGGAGACCCAGTACTTC	CATSDLHRGETQYF
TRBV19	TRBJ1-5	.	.	TGTGCCAGTAGTATCGAGGACAGCAATCAGCCCCAGCATTTT	CASSIEDSNQPQHF
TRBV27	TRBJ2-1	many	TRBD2	TGTGCCAGCAGTCCAGTAGCGGGAGTGGAGGAGTTCTTC	CASSPVAGVEEFF
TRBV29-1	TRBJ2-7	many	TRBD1	TGCAGCGTTGTCCGGGACAGCCCCTACGAGCAGTACTTC	CSVVRDSPYEQYF
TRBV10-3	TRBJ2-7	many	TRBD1	TGTGCCATCAGTGCTACGACAGGGTCAGAAGTCTACGAGCAGTACTTC	CAISATTGSEVYEQYF